These 16 T cell receptor beta chains came from one sample sequenced in a study of T-cell reconstitution after alpha-beta-depleted transplantation in children. Unique molecular identifiers featured in how the TCRbeta library was prepared. TCRdb ran MiXCR on the PCR reads and lists one entry per CDR3 protein. The sample has 500,000 to 650,000 distinct CDR3 sequences, 13% seen once. This material consisted of PBMCs, mostly from graft donor cells, taken 360 days after TCRalphabeta/CD19-depleted stem cell transplant. The receptors here all came from a male patient aged 10 to 17 who had a stem cell transplant for acute myeloid leukemia, so the T cells may come from the graft donor.

This clonotype has more than one count but fewer than ten. The chain has TRBV10-3 and TRBJ2-7; 11 nucleotides line up with TRBD2. The CDR3 contains 14 residues. With 9 bases clipped from V and 2 bases from J, the junction kept 6 bases outside the gene matches. CDR1 is ENHRY, CDR2 SYGVKD, per germline. In DNA form, the CDR3 reads TGTGCCATAGCGCTAGCGGGAGGAACCTACGAGCAGTACTTC. Translation gives CAIALAGGTYEQYF.

V usage is TRBV4-3 and J usage is TRBJ2-7, with TRBD2 identical over 11 bases. Germline CDR1 is LGHNA and CDR2 is YSLEER. The CDR3 totals 15 residues. The J segment lost 9 bases and the V segment lost 0 bases, leaving 7 bases of the junction unmatched. Here the CDR3 DNA reads TGCGCCAGCAGCCAAGATACTAGCGGGAGACCCGGGCAGTACTTC. Protein product: CASSQDTSGRPGQYF.

This clonotype was counted a few times. The V gene is TRBV5-5, the J gene TRBJ2-1; 9 nucleotides match TRBD1. Germline CDR1 SGHKS, CDR2 YYEKEE (reference sequence). This CDR3 region has 15 residues. J was trimmed by 7 bases and V by 4 bases; bases with no gene match: 9. The CDR3 loop is CASSPADRGWNEQFF. Written as DNA, the CDR3 is TGTGCCAGCAGCCCCGCGGACAGGGGTTGGAATGAGCAGTTCTTC.

The gene calls are TRBV27 and TRBJ2-7; 10 positions agree with TRBD2. This CDR3 is 16 amino acids long. V shed 2 bases and J 4 bases; nucleotides not matched to a gene: 8. Germline CDR1 reads MNHEY; CDR2 reads SMNVEV (reference sequence). The CDR3 sequence: CASSLLSGRAGYEQYF. Written as DNA, the CDR3 is TGTGCCAGCAGTTTACTCAGCGGGAGGGCCGGATACGAGCAGTACTTC.

This chain joins TRBV28 and TRBJ2-7; tentative D call: TRBD1 (7 bases). Trimming cost V 5 bases and J 3 bases, with 26 bases left between them. CDR1 and CDR2 from the germline V gene are MDHEN and SYDVKM. The CDR3 length is 18 residues. The CDR3 is CASSVARDRRELVYEQYF. CDR3 DNA: TGTGCCAGCAGTGTAGCCCGGGACAGACGGGAGCTGGTCTACGAGCAGTACTTC. The entire variable domain, with the rest obtained from reference TRBV28 and TRBJ2-7, is as follows: DVKVTQSSRYLVKRTGEKVFLECVQDMDHENMFWYRQDPGLGLRLIYFSYDVKMKEKGDIPEGYSVSREKKERFSLILESASTNQTSMYLCASSVARDRRELVYEQYFGPGTRLTVT.

This clonotype came up many times. This sequence joins TRBV12-3 or TRBV12-4 and TRBJ2-3, with 13 nucleotides matching TRBD2. This CDR3 has 17 amino acids. V shed 6 bases and J 3 bases; nucleotides not matched to a gene: 9. The CDR3 loop is CASRGTSGRARTDTQYF. DNA for the CDR3: TGTGCCAGCAGGGGTACTAGCGGGAGGGCCAGGACAGATACGCAGTATTTT.

The chain links TRBV7-7 to TRBJ2-7, with D perhaps matching TRBD1 (6 bases). Looked up from germline, CDR1 is SSHAT and CDR2 is FNYEAQ (reference sequence). The CDR3 consists of 10 residues. CDR3 amino acids: CASWRQVQYF. Written as DNA, the CDR3 is TGTGCTAGCTGGAGACAGGTCCAGTACTTC.

The genes are TRBV5-5 and TRBJ2-2; no firm D call. CDR1 is SGHKS, CDR2 YYEKEE, per germline (reference sequence). This CDR3 region has 13 residues. The V end lost 1 base, the J end lost 6 bases, and 7 bases lay between the germline ends. Here the CDR3 reads CASSLSPSGELFF. The DNA for the CDR3 is TGTGCCAGCAGCTTGTCTCCGTCCGGGGAGCTGTTTTTT.

This clonotype showed up many times. The chain employs TRBV5-5 and TRBJ1-4; D not certain. This CDR3 region has 15 residues. Trimming stripped 4 bases from V and 2 bases from J, with 12 bases between. Per germline, CDR1 SGHKS and CDR2 YYEKEE (reference sequence). DNA for the CDR3: TGTGCCAGCAGCCTTGACGGGGTCACTAATGAAAAACTGTTTTTT. The encoded protein is CASSLDGVTNEKLFF.

This clonotype occurred a few times. The chain uses TRBV20-1 and TRBJ1-4; D ambiguous. CDR1 and CDR2 (germline): DFQATT, SNEGSKA (reference sequence). The CDR3 consists of 11 residues. Trimming took off 1 base at V and 13 bases at J, with 10 bases between the two ends. The CDR3 region has the DNA TGCAGTGCTAGAGGTCCGGGAGGACTGTTTTTT. Translated, it gives CSARGPGGLFF.

A few counts support this clonotype. The chain joins TRBV4-1 to TRBJ2-7; TRBD1 agrees at 10 bases. Germline V gene lookup returns CDR1 MGHRA and CDR2 YSYEKL. The CDR3 is 16 residues long. J lost 4 bases, V lost 1 base, and 7 bases had no gene match. The CDR3 reads CASSQVRGTGVYEQYF. In DNA, the CDR3 is TGCGCCAGCAGCCAAGTGCGCGGGACAGGGGTTTACGAGCAGTACTTC.

This clonotype was seen more than once but under ten times. The V gene is TRBV29-1, the J gene TRBJ2-3; perhaps TRBD1 as D (5 bases). Trimming took off 6 bases at V and 2 bases at J, with 12 bases between the two ends. Germline V gene data show CDR1 as SQVTM and CDR2 as ANQGSEA. The CDR3 has 13 residues. The CDR3: CSVRGRATDTQYF. CDR3 coding DNA: TGCAGCGTGCGAGGCAGGGCCACAGATACGCAGTATTTT.

There are a few counts of this clonotype. The chain uses TRBV3-1 and TRBJ2-7; 15 bases align to TRBD2. The trim removed 0 bases at V and 3 bases at J, leaving 15 bases unmatched. The CDR3 covers 21 residues. Looked up from germline, CDR1 is LGHDT and CDR2 is YNNKEL (reference sequence). CDR3 nucleotide sequence: TGTGCCAGCAGCCAAGAGGGATTTCGGGGACTAGCGGGAGGACCCCACTACGAGCAGTACTTC. Translation: CASSQEGFRGLAGGPHYEQYF.

The CDR3, as DNA: TGTGCCAGCAGCCAAGATGGCGGAACCTATGGCTACACCTTC. Translated: CASSQDGGTYGYTF. V usage is TRBV4-2 and J usage is TRBJ1-2; D is unclear. Germline assignment: CDR1 LGHNA and CDR2 YNFKEQ. The CDR3 runs 14 residues. V dropped 0 bases and J dropped 4 bases, with 9 bases sitting between them.

This clonotype was detected only a few times. The chain carries TRBV7-6 and TRBJ2-7; D is possibly TRBD2 (7 bases). CDR3 length: 16 amino acids. Per the germline V gene, CDR1 is SGHVS and CDR2 is FNYEAQ. Trimming took off 1 base at V and 5 bases at J, with 18 bases between the two ends. This chain's CDR3 is CASSLGGAGVINEQYF. CDR3 nucleotides: TGTGCCAGCAGCTTAGGGGGGGCGGGAGTGATCAACGAGCAGTACTTC.

This chain joins TRBV18 and TRBJ2-7, with 10 bases that match TRBD1. CDR3 size: 15 residues. The germline CDR1 and CDR2 sequences are KGHSH and LQKENI. V was pared by 0 bases and J by 3 bases, with 2 bases of the junction left unmatched. CDR3 DNA sequence: TGTGCCAGCTCACCACCGCGGACAGGGGGCTACGAGCAGTACTTC. Its protein product is CASSPPRTGGYEQYF. The full variable domain, completed using reference TRBV18 and TRBJ2-7, is NAGVMQNPRHLVRRRGQEARLRCSPMKGHSHVYWYRQLPEEGLKFMVYLQKENIIDESGMPKERFSAEFPKEGPSILRIQQVVRGDSAAYFCASSPPRTGGYEQYFGPGTRLTVT.